This record looks at one TCR beta chain sequence and its context. These data originate in a study of blood T cell repertoires in COVID-19. Overall study context: The cDNA or gDNA used as material had been derived from T cells, B-cell-depleted T cells, or PBMCs.

The germline V gene encodes CDR1 LNHNV and CDR2 YYDKDF (reference sequence). V lost 4 bases and J lost 1; bases outside the gene matches: 4. CDR3 length equals 16 residues. Followed over time, Seattle patients had been enrolled while infection was active. Assay used: immunoSEQ multiplex PCR; TCRdb lists only in-frame clones, some missing. In the table there are over 150,000 clones, approximately 85% of which are singletons. The chain couples TRBV15 to TRBJ2-3, with 11 bases lining up with TRBD2. The specimen sequenced was peripheral blood. The receptor's source is a man aged 55-75 years with COVID-19, enrolled during active disease. The CDR3 DNA is TGTGCCACCAGCAAACTGACTAGCGGGGGCACAGATACGCAGTATTTT. Amino acids: CATSKLTSGGTDTQYF.